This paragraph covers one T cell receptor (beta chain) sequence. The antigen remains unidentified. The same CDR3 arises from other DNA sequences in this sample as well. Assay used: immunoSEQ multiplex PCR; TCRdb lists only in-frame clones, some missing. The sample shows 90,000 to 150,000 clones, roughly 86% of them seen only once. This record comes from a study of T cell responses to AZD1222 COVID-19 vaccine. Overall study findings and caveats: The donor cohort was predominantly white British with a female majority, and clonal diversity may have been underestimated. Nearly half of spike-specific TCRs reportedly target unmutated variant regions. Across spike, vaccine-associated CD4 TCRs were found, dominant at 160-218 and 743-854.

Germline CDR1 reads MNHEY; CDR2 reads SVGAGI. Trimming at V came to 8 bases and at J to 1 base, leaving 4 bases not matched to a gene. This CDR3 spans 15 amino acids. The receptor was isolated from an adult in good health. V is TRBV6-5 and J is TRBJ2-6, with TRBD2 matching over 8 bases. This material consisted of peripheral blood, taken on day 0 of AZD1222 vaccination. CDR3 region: CASRTGGSGANVLTF. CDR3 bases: TGTGCCAGCCGAACGGGGGGGTCTGGGGCCAACGTCCTGACTTTC.